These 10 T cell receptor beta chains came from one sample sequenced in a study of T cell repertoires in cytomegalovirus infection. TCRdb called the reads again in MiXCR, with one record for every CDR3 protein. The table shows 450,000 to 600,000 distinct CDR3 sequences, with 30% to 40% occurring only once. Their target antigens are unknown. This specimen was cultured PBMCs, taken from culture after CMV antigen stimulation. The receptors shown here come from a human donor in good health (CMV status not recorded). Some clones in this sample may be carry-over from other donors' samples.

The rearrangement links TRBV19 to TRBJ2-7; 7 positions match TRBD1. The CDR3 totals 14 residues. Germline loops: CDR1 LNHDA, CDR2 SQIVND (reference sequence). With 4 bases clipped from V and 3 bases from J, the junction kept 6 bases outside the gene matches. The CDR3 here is CASSRGQAYYEQYF. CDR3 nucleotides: TGTGCCAGTAGTAGAGGACAGGCCTACTACGAGCAGTACTTC.

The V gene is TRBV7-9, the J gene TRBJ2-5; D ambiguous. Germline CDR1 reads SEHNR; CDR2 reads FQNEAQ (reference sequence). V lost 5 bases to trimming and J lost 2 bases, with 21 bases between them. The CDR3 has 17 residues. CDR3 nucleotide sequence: TGTGCCAGCAGCCACCCATCCTTCCCCGCTTCTCAAGAGACCCAGTACTTC. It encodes CASSHPSFPASQETQYF.

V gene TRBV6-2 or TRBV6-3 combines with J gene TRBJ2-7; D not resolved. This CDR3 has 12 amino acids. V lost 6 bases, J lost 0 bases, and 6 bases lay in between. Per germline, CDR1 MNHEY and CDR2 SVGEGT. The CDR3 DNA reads TGTGCCAGCAGAGGTTTCTCCTACGAGCAGTACGTC. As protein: CASRGFSYEQYV.

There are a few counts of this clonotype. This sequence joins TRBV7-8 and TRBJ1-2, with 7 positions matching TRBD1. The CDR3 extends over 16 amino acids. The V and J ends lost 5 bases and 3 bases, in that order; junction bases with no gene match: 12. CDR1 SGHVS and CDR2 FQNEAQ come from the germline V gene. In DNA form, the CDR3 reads TGTGCCAGCAGCCGACAGGGTAGCCCCCTAGACTATGGCTACACCTTC. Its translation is CASSRQGSPLDYGYTF.

The CDR3 nucleotides are TGTGCCAGCAGCTTAGGGTTTTTTAACTATGGCTACACCTTC. This codes for CASSLGFFNYGYTF. V is TRBV7-2 and J is TRBJ1-2; no reliable D call. Per the germline V gene, CDR1 is SGHTA and CDR2 is FQGNSA. V was shortened by 1 base and J by 1 base, with 7 bases between the two germline ends. The CDR3 sequence is 14 residues long.

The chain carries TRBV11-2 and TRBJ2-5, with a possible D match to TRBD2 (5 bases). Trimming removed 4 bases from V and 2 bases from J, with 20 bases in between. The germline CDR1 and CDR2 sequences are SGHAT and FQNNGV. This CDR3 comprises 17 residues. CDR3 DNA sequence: TGTGCCAGCAGCTGGAGAGGCCGGGCGGAGGCTCAAGAGACCCAGTACTTC. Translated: CASSWRGRAEAQETQYF. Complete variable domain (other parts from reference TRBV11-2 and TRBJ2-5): EAGVAQSPRYKIIEKRQSVAFWCNPISGHATLYWYQQILGQGPKLLIQFQNNGVVDDSQLPKDRFSAERLKGVDSTLKIQPAKLEDSAVYLCASSWRGRAEAQETQYFGPGTRLLVL.

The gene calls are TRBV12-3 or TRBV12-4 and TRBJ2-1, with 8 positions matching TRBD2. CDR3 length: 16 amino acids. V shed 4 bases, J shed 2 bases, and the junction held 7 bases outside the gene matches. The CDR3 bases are TGTGCCAGCAGTTCCTTCGGACTAGCCCCCTACAATGAGCAGTTCTTC. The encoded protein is CASSSFGLAPYNEQFF.

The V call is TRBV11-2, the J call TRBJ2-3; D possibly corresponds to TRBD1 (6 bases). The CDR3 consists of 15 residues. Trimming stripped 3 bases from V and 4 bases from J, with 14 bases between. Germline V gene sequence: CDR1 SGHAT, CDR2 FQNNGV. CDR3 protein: CASSFTQGLADTQYF. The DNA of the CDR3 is TGTGCCAGCAGCTTTACCCAGGGGCTAGCAGATACGCAGTATTTT.

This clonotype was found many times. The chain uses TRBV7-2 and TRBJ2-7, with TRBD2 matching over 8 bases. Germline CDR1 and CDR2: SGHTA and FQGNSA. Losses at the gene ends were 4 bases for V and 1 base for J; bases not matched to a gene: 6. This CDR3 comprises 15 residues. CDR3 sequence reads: CASSSSGSASYEQYV. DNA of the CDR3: TGTGCCAGCAGCTCCAGCGGGAGTGCGTCCTACGAGCAGTACGTC.

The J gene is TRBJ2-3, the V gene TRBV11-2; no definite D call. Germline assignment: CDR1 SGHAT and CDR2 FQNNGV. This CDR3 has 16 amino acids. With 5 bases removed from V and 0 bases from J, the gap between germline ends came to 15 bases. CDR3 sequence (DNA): TGTGCCAGCAGCCGTCGCCAAGGGTCTAGCACAGATACGCAGTATTTT. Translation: CASSRRQGSSTDTQYF.